The 12 T cell receptor beta chains below come from one sample, sequenced in a study of blood T cell repertoires in COVID-19. Assay used: immunoSEQ multiplex PCR; TCRdb lists only in-frame clones, some missing. The table shows approximately 46,000 clones, with around nine tenths occurring only once. The sequenced sample was peripheral blood. The receptors stem from a man in his sixties with active or convalescent COVID-19.

The rearrangement joins TRBV6-5 to TRBJ2-5; D gene unclear. Germline V CDR1 and CDR2: MNHEY, SVGAGI. The CDR3 has 14 amino acids. Trimming took 0 bases from V and 5 from J, leaving 10 bases between them. The CDR3: CASSYSAGYETQYF. CDR3 coding DNA: TGTGCCAGCAGTTACTCGGCCGGGTATGAGACCCAGTACTTC.

The chain recombines TRBV4-3 with TRBJ1-4; 10 bases map to TRBD1. V gave up 3 bases and J gave up 8 bases; unmatched junction bases: 6. Germline lookup yields CDR1 LGHNA and CDR2 YSLEER. The CDR3 spans 15 residues. CDR3 in DNA: TGCGCCAGCAGCCAGGCAGACAGGGGGCTCGAAAAACTGTTTTTT. It encodes CASSQADRGLEKLFF.

J is TRBJ2-1 and V is TRBV24-1; 10 bases align to TRBD2. V lost 0 bases, J lost 8 bases, and 6 bases stayed unmatched. The CDR3 consists of 16 residues. Germline lookup yields CDR1 KGHDR and CDR2 SFDVKD. The CDR3 region is CATSDLKLAGLDEQFF. The CDR3, as DNA: TGTGCCACCAGTGATTTGAAACTAGCGGGGCTCGATGAGCAGTTCTTC.

V is TRBV7-2 and J is TRBJ1-5; TRBD1 aligns across 7 bases. The CDR3 has 15 amino acids. In germline, CDR1 is SGHTA, CDR2 FQGNSA. V shed 1 base and J 3 bases; nucleotides not matched to a gene: 3. CDR3 sequence (DNA): TGTGCCAGCAGCTTAGACAGGGGTAACAATCAGCCCCAGCATTTT. Translating it yields CASSLDRGNNQPQHF.

The chain has TRBV9 and TRBJ1-5; D not resolved. CDR1 and CDR2 from the germline V gene are SGDLS and YYNGEE. V was shortened by 3 bases and J by 0 bases, with 10 bases between the two germline ends. This CDR3 has 15 amino acids. The CDR3 here is CASSASGFSNQPQHF. In DNA form, the CDR3 reads TGTGCCAGCAGCGCCTCAGGCTTTAGCAATCAGCCCCAGCATTTT.

The chain employs TRBV7-2 and TRBJ1-2; D remains unclear. V lost 1 base, J lost 1 base, and 7 bases lay in between. Germline CDR1 is SGHTA and CDR2 is FQGNSA. This CDR3 region has 14 residues. The CDR3 nucleotides read TGTGCCAGCAGCTTAGTGGGAGTTAACTATGGCTACACCTTC. Translating it yields CASSLVGVNYGYTF.

The chain carries TRBV11-2 and TRBJ1-6; perhaps TRBD1 as D (5 bases). The CDR3 totals 15 residues. Trimming removed 4 bases at V and 7 bases at J, with 14 bases between. CDR1 SGHAT and CDR2 FQNNGV come from the germline V gene. CDR3: CASSSLRQTNSPLHF. The CDR3 DNA is TGTGCCAGCAGCTCCCTTCGACAGACCAATTCACCCCTCCACTTT.

The rearrangement links TRBV7-2 to TRBJ2-4; tentative D call: TRBD2 (6 bases). The germline V and J ends were trimmed by 4 bases and 5 bases, with 12 bases remaining between them. Germline assignment: CDR1 SGHTA and CDR2 FQGNSA. The CDR3 spans 14 residues. The CDR3 DNA follows: TGTGCCAGCAGCTCGCCTTGGGGGGAAAACATTCAGTACTTC. This sequence encodes CASSSPWGENIQYF.

The gene calls are TRBV10-3 and TRBJ1-1; 8 bases are a match to TRBD1. V gave up 3 bases and J gave up 4 bases; unmatched junction bases: 7. The CDR3 contains 15 residues. CDR1 and CDR2 from the germline V gene are ENHRY and SYGVKD. The CDR3 protein is CAISDRGRVGTEAFF. In DNA, the CDR3 is TGTGCCATCAGTGACAGGGGGCGGGTCGGCACTGAAGCTTTCTTT.

This chain uses TRBV2 with TRBJ2-5; D is perhaps TRBD1 (5 bases). V lost 7 bases to trimming and J lost 0 bases, with 9 bases between them. Germline values: CDR1 SNHLY, CDR2 FYNNEI. CDR3 length: 13 amino acids. The CDR3 region has the DNA TGTGCCAGCACCGCAGGGTACCAAGAGACCCAGTACTTC. Amino acid sequence: CASTAGYQETQYF.

The chain links TRBV6-5 to TRBJ2-7; 10 nucleotides line up with TRBD1. The length of the CDR3 is 15 residues. Germline V CDR1 and CDR2: MNHEY, SVGAGI. Germline trimming cut 6 bases from V and 2 bases from J; bases unmatched to any gene: 7. The CDR3 reads CASSLPGQGTYEQYF. The CDR3 DNA sequence: TGTGCCAGCAGCCTTCCGGGACAGGGGACCTACGAGCAGTACTTC.

The chain couples TRBV9 to TRBJ1-2; 11 bases fit TRBD1. CDR1 and CDR2 from the germline V gene are SGDLS and YYNGEE. V lost 0 bases to trimming and J lost 4 bases; unmatched junction nucleotides: 5. The CDR3 consists of 16 residues. In DNA form, the CDR3 reads TGTGCCAGCAGCGTAGACGGGACAGGGGGAGTCTATGGCTACACCTTC. Protein: CASSVDGTGGVYGYTF.